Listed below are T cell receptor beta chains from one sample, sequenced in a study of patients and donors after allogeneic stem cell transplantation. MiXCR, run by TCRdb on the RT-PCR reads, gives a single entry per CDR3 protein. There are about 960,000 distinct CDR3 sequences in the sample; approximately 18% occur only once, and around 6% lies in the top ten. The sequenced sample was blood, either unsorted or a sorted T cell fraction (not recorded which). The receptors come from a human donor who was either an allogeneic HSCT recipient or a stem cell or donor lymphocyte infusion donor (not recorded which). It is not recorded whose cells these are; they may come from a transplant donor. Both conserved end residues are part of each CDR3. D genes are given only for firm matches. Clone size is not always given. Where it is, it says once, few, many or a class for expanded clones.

CSVGGGLDEQFF,TGCAGCGTTGGAGGGGGACTGGATGAGCAGTTCTTC,many,TRBV29-1,TRBJ2-1,.
CSATPQGSTDTQYF,TGCAGCGCCACCCCCCAGGGATCCACAGATACGCAGTATTTT,few,TRBV29-1,TRBJ2-3,.
CATKTQGPQETQYF,TGTGCCACCAAAACACAGGGGCCTCAAGAGACCCAGTACTTC,.,TRBV24-1,TRBJ2-5,TRBD1
CASSESGRGLQETQYF,TGTGCCAGCAGTGAATCTGGGAGGGGGCTCCAAGAGACCCAGTACTTC,.,TRBV25-1,TRBJ2-5,.
CATSDPGSSTGELFF,TGTGCCACCAGTGACCCCGGCAGTAGCACCGGGGAGCTGTTTTTT,few,TRBV24-1,TRBJ2-2,.
CASSWEGNIQYF,TGTGCCAGCAGCTGGGAGGGTAACATTCAGTACTTC,few,TRBV7-2,TRBJ2-4,TRBD2
CSARGGQSLGYGYTF,TGCAGTGCTAGGGGGGGGCAGTCCTTAGGCTATGGCTACACCTTC,.,TRBV20-1,TRBJ1-2,.
CASSQGRGVRPLHF,TGTGCCAGCAGCCAAGGTCGGGGGGTCAGACCCCTCCACTTT,.,TRBV3-1,TRBJ1-6,.
CSALRGSGNTIYF,TGCAGTGCCCTAAGGGGTTCTGGAAACACCATATATTTT,many,TRBV20-1,TRBJ1-3,.
CASRLRGGGETQYF,TGTGCCAGCCGCCTCCGGGGAGGAGGAGAGACCCAGTACTTC,many,TRBV12-3/TRBV12-4,TRBJ2-5,.
CASSQEAPSPGGGLSNTGELFF,TGCGCCAGCAGCCAAGAGGCCCCTAGTCCGGGAGGGGGACTATCGAACACCGGGGAGCTGTTTTTT,few,TRBV4-1,TRBJ2-2,TRBD2
CASSLKTGSHTGELFF,TGTGCCAGCAGCTTAAAGACAGGCAGTCACACCGGGGAGCTGTTTTTT,.,TRBV11-2,TRBJ2-2,.
CSARLTRQETQYF,TGCAGTGCTAGGTTGACAAGACAAGAGACCCAGTACTTC,few,TRBV20-1,TRBJ2-5,.
CASSLDPRYSYEQYF,TGTGCCAGCAGCTTAGACCCCCGGTACTCCTACGAGCAGTACTTC,.,TRBV7-2,TRBJ2-7,.
CASSEALPLGQGGQSDTQYF,TGTGCCAGCAGTGAAGCGCTTCCCCTGGGACAGGGAGGGCAGTCAGATACGCAGTATTTT,.,TRBV2,TRBJ2-3,TRBD1
CSAPSPGTQETQYF,TGCAGTGCTCCCTCACCAGGAACTCAAGAGACCCAGTACTTC,few,TRBV20-1,TRBJ2-5,.
CASSYSREGGTEAFF,TGTGCCAGCAGTTATTCCCGAGAGGGAGGGACTGAAGCTTTCTTT,few,TRBV6-5,TRBJ1-1,.
CASSFGGTGGSLSEQYF,TGCGCCAGCAGCTTCGGAGGGACAGGGGGCTCTCTATCCGAGCAGTACTTC,.,TRBV5-1,TRBJ2-7,TRBD1
CASSEVGGRGEQYF,TGTGCCAGCAGCGAGGTGGGGGGGCGCGGCGAGCAGTACTTC,few,TRBV9,TRBJ2-7,.
CSARGGNYGYTF,TGCAGTGCTAGGGGGGGTAACTATGGCTACACCTTC,.,TRBV20-1,TRBJ1-2,.
CASSMKDASGGGEQYF,TGTGCCAGCTCAATGAAGGACGCTAGCGGCGGGGGGGAGCAGTACTTC,.,TRBV18,TRBJ2-7,TRBD2
CASRSRLAQWQYF,TGTGCCAGCAGGTCTCGACTGGCGCAATGGCAGTATTTT,.,TRBV7-2,TRBJ2-3,.
CASSLSGGKGGYTF,TGTGCCAGCAGCTTATCCGGGGGAAAGGGTGGCTACACCTTC,.,TRBV11-3,TRBJ1-2,.
CASSLGQGGTGGRSNQPQHF,TGTGCCAGCAGCTTAGGGCAGGGCGGGACAGGGGGCAGGAGCAATCAGCCCCAGCATTTT,.,TRBV11-2,TRBJ1-5,TRBD1
CASSWGGGSNEQFF,TGCGCCAGCAGCTGGGGGGGGGGCAGCAATGAGCAGTTCTTC,.,TRBV5-1,TRBJ2-1,.
CASSVGTGISYEQYF,TGTGCCAGCAGCGTAGGGACAGGAATCTCCTACGAGCAGTACTTC,few,TRBV9,TRBJ2-7,TRBD1
CSARDHTGSLSGANVLTF,TGCAGTGCTAGAGATCATACGGGTTCTCTGTCTGGGGCCAACGTCCTGACTTTC,.,TRBV20-1,TRBJ2-6,.
CASSLGGGLFYEQYF,TGTGCCAGCAGCTTAGGGGGCGGGCTCTTTTACGAGCAGTACTTC,.,TRBV7-8,TRBJ2-7,.
CSVAGSLSSGANVLTF,TGCAGCGTTGCGGGCAGTCTAAGCTCTGGGGCCAACGTCCTGACTTTC,few,TRBV29-1,TRBJ2-6,.
CASSYSSGRAYNEQFF,TGTGCCAGCAGTTACTCTAGCGGGAGGGCCTACAATGAGCAGTTCTTC,.,TRBV6-5,TRBJ2-1,TRBD2
CASSLYPAGVSMDTQYF,TGTGCCAGCAGCTTATATCCAGCGGGGGTGTCCATGGATACGCAGTATTTT,few,TRBV7-3,TRBJ2-3,TRBD2